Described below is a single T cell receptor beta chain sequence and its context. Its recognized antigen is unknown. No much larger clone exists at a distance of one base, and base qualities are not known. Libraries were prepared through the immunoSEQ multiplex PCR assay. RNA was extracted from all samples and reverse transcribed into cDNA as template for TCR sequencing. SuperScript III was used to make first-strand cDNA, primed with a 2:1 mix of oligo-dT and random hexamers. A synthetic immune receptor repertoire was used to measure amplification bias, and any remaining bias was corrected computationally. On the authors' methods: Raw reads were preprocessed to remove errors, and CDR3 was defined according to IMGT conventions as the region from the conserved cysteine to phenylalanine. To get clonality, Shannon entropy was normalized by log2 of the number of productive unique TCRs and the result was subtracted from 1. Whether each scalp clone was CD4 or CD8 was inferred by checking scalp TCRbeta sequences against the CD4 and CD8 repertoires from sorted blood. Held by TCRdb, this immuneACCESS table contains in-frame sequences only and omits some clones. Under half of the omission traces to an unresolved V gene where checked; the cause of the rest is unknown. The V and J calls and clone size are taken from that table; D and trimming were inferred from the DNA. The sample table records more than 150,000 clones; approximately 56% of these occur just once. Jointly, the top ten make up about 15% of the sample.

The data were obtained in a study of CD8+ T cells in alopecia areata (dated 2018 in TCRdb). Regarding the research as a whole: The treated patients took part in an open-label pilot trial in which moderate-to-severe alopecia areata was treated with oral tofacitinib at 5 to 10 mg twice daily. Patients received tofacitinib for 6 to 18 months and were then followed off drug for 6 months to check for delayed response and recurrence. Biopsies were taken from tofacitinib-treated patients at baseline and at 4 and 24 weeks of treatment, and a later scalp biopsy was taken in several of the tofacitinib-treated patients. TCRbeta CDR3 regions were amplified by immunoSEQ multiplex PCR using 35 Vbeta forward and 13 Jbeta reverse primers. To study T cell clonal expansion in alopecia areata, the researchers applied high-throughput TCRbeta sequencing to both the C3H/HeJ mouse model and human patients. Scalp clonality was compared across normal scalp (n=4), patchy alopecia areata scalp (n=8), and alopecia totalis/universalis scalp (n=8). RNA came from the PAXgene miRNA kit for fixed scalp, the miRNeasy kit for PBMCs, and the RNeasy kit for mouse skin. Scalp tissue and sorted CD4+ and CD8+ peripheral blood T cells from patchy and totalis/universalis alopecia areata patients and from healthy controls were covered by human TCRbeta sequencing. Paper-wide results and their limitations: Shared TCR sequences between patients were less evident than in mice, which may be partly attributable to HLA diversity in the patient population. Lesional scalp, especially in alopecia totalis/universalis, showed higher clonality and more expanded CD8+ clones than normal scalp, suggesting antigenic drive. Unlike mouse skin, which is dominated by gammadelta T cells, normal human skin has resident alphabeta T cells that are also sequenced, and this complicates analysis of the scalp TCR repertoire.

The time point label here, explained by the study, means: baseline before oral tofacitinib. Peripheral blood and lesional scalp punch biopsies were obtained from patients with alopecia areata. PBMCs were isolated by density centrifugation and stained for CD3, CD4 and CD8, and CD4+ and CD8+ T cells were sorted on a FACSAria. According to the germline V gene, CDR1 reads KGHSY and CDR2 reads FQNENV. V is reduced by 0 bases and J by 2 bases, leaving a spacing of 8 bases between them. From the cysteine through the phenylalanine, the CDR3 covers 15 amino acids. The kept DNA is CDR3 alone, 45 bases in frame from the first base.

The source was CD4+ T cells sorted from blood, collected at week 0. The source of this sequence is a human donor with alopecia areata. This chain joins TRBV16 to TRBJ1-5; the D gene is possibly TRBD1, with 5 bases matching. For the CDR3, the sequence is CASSQSRGGNQPQHF. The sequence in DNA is TGTGCCAGCAGCCAATCGCGGGGGGGCAATCAGCCCCAGCATTTT.